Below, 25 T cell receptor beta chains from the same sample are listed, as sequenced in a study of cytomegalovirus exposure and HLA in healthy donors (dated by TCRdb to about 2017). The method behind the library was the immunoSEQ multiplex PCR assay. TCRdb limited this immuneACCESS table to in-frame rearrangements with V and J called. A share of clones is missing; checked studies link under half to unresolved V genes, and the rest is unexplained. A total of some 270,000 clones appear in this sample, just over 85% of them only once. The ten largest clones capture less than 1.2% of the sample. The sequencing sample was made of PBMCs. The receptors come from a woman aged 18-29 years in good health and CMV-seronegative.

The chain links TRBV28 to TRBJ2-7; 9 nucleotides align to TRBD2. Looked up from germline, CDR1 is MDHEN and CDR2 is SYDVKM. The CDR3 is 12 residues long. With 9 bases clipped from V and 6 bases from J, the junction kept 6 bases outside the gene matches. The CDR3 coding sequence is TGTGCCAGTCGGCTAGCGGGGAGCGAGCAGTACTTC. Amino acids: CASRLAGSEQYF.

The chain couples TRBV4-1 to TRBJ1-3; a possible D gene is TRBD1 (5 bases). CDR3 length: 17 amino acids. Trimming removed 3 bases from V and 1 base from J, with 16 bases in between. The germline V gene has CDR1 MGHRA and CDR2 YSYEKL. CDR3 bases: TGCGCCAGCAGCCAGCATAGTTGGCAGGGTTCTGGAAACACCATATATTTT. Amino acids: CASSQHSWQGSGNTIYF.

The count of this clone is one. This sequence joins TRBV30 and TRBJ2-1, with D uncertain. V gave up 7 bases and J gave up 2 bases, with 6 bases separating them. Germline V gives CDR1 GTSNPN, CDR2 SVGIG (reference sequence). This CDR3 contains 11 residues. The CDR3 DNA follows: TGTGCCTCCACAGCCTACAATGAGCAGTTCTTC. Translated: CASTAYNEQFF. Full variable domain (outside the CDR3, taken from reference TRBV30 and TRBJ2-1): SQTIHQWPATLVQPVGSPLSLECTVEGTSNPNLYWYRQAAGRGLQLLFYSVGIGQISSEVPQNLSASRPQDRQFILSSKKLLLSDSGFYLCASTAYNEQFFGPGTRLTVL.

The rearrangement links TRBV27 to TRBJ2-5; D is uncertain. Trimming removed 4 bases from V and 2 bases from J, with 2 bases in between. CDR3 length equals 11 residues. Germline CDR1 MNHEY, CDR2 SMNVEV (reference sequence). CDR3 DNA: TGTGCCAGCAGTTCGCAAGAGACCCAGTACTTC. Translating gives CASSSQETQYF.

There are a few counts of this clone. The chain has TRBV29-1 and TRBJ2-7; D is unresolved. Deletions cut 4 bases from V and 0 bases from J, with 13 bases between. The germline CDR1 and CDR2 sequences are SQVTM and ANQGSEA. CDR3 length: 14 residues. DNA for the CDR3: TGCAGCGTTGGGGCTACACCGAGCTCCTACGAGCAGTACTTC. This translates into CSVGATPSSYEQYF.

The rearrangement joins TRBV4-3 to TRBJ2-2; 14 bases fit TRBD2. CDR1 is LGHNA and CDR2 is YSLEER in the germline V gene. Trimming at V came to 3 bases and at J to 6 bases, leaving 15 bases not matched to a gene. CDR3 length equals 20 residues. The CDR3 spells CASSHWGPGLAGAQAGELFF. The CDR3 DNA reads TGCGCCAGCAGCCACTGGGGTCCGGGACTAGCGGGGGCCCAGGCCGGGGAGCTGTTTTTT.

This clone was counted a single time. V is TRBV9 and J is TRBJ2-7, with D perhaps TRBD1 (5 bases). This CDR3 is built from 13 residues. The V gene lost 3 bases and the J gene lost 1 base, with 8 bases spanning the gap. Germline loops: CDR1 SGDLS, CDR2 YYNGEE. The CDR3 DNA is TGTGCCAGCAGCGGGGGCCCTTCCTACGAGCAGTACTTC. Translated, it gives CASSGGPSYEQYF.

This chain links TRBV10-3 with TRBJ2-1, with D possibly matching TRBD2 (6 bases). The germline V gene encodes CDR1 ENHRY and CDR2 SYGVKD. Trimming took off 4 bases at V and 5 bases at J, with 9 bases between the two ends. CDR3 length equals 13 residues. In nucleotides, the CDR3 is TGTGCCATCAGTGTGGAGGGAGACAATGAGCAGTTCTTC. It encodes CAISVEGDNEQFF.

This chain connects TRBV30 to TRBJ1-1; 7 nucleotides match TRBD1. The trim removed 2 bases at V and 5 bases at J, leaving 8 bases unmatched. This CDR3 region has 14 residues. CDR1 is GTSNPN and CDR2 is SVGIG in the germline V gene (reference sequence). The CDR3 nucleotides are TGTGCCTGGAGTATAACAGGGGCGCGAACTGAAGCTTTCTTT. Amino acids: CAWSITGARTEAFF. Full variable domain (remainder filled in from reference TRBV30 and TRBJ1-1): SQTIHQWPATLVQPVGSPLSLECTVEGTSNPNLYWYRQAAGRGLQLLFYSVGIGQISSEVPQNLSASRPQDRQFILSSKKLLLSDSGFYLCAWSITGARTEAFFGQGTRLTVV.

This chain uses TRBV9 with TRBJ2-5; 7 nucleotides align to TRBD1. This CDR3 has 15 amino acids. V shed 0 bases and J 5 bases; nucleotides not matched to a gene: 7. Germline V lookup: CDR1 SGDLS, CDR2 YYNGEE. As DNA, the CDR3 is TGTGCCAGCAGCGTAGAGCCCAGGGGGATGGAGACCCAGTACTTC. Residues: CASSVEPRGMETQYF.

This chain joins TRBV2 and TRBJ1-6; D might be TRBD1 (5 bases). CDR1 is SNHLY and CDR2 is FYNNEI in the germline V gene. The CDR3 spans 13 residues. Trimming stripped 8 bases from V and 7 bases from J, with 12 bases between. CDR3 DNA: TGTGCCAGCGTCGGCAGGGAAAATTCACCCCTCCACTTT. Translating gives CASVGRENSPLHF.

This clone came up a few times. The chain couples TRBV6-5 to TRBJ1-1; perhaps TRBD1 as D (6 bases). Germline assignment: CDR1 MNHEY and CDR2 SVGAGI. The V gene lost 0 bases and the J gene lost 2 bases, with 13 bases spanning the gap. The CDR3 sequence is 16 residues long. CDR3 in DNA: TGTGCCAGCAGTTACTCGACGACAGGAATAAACACTGAAGCTTTCTTT. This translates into CASSYSTTGINTEAFF.

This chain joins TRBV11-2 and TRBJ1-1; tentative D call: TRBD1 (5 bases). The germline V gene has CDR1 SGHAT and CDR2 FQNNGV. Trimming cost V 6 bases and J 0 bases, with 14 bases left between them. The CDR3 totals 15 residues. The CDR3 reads CASSVGTEMNTEAFF. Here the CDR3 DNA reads TGTGCCAGCAGTGTAGGGACTGAGATGAACACTGAAGCTTTCTTT.

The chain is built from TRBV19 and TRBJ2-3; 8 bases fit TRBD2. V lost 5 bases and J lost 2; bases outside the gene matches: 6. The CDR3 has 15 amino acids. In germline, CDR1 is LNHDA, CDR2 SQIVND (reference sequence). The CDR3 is CASSPISGDTDTQYF. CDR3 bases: TGTGCCAGTAGTCCGATTAGCGGGGACACAGATACGCAGTATTTT.

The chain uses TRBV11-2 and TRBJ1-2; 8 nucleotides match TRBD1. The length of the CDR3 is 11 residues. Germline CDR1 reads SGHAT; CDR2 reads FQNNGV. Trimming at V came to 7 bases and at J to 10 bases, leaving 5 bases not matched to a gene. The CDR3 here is CASTSGGDYTF. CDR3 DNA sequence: TGTGCCAGCACCTCAGGGGGCGACTACACCTTC. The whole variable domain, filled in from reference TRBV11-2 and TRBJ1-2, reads EAGVAQSPRYKIIEKRQSVAFWCNPISGHATLYWYQQILGQGPKLLIQFQNNGVVDDSQLPKDRFSAERLKGVDSTLKIQPAKLEDSAVYLCASTSGGDYTFGSGTRLTVV.

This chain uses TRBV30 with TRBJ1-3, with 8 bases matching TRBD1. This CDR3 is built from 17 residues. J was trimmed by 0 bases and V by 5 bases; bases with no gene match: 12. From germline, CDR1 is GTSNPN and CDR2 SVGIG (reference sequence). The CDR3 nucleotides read TGTGCCTGGCGCCGCGGGCAGGGGGCCCGCTCTGGAAACACCATATATTTT. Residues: CAWRRGQGARSGNTIYF. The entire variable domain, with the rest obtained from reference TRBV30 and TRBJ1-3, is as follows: SQTIHQWPATLVQPVGSPLSLECTVEGTSNPNLYWYRQAAGRGLQLLFYSVGIGQISSEVPQNLSASRPQDRQFILSSKKLLLSDSGFYLCAWRRGQGARSGNTIYFGEGSWLTVV.

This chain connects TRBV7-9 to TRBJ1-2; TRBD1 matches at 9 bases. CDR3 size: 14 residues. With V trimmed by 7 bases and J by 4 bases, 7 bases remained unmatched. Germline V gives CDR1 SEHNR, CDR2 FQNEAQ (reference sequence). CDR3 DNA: TGTGCCAGCAAGGAGACAGGGGGTGGCTATGGCTACACCTTC. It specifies CASKETGGGYGYTF.

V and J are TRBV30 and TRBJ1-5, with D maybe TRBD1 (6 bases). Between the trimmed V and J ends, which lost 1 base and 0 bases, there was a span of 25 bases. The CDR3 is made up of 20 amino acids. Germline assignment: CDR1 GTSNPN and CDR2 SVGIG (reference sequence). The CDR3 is CAWSAETGLGVYSSNQPQHF. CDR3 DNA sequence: TGTGCCTGGAGTGCCGAAACAGGGTTAGGGGTTTATAGTAGCAATCAGCCCCAGCATTTT.

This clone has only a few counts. The CDR3, as DNA: TGTGCCAGCAGCTTGGACTTCGTAGCTGGGGAGCAGTACTTC. It codes for CASSLDFVAGEQYF. The chain joins TRBV5-4 to TRBJ2-7; D uncertain. V was pared by 0 bases and J by 7 bases, with 14 bases between. Germline loops: CDR1 SGHNT, CDR2 YYREEE (reference sequence). The CDR3 contains 14 residues.

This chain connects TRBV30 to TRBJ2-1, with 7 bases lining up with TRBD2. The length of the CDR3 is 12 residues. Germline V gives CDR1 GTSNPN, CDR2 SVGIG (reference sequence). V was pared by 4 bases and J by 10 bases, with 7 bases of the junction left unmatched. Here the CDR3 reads CAWTSGGLEQFF. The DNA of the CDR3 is TGTGCCTGGACTAGCGGCGGACTCGAGCAGTTCTTC.

The CDR3 sequence is CASSEEAGMNTEAFF. The CDR3 DNA follows: TGTGCCAGCAGTGAAGAGGCAGGGATGAACACTGAAGCTTTCTTT. The chain couples TRBV6-1 to TRBJ1-1; a possible D gene is TRBD1 (5 bases). Germline CDR1 reads MNHNS; CDR2 reads SASEGT. V was shortened by 1 base and J by 0 bases, with 9 bases between the two germline ends. The CDR3 sequence is 15 residues long.

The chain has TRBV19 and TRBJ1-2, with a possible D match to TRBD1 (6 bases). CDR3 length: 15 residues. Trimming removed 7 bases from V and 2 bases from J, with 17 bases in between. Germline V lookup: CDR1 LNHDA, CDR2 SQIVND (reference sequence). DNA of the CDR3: TGTGCCAGTACCGGGGACACTACGAGGAACTATGGCTACACCTTC. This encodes CASTGDTTRNYGYTF. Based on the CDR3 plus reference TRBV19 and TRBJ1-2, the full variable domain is DGGITQSPKYLFRKEGQNVTLSCEQNLNHDAMYWYRQDPGQGLRLIYYSQIVNDFQKGDIAEGYSVSREKKESFPLTVTSAQKNPTAFYLCASTGDTTRNYGYTFGSGTRLTVV.

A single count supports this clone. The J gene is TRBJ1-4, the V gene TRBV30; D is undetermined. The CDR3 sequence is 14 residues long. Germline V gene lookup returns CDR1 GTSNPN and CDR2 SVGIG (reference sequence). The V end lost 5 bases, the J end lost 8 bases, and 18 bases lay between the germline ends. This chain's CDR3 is CAWALFGGSEKLFF. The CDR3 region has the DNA TGTGCCTGGGCTCTATTCGGCGGAAGCGAAAAACTGTTTTTT.

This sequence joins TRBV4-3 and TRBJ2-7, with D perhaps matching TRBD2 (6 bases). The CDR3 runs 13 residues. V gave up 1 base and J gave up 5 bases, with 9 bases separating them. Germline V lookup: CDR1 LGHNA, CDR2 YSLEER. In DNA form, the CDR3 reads TGCGCCAGCAGCCAAGTCGGAGGGAACGAGCAGTACTTC. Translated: CASSQVGGNEQYF.

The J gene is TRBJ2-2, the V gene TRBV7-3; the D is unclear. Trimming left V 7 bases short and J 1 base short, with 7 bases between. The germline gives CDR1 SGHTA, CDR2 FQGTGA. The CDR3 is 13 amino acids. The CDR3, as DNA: TGTGCCAGCAAGAGGCAGAACACCGGGGAGCTGTTTTTT. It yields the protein CASKRQNTGELFF.